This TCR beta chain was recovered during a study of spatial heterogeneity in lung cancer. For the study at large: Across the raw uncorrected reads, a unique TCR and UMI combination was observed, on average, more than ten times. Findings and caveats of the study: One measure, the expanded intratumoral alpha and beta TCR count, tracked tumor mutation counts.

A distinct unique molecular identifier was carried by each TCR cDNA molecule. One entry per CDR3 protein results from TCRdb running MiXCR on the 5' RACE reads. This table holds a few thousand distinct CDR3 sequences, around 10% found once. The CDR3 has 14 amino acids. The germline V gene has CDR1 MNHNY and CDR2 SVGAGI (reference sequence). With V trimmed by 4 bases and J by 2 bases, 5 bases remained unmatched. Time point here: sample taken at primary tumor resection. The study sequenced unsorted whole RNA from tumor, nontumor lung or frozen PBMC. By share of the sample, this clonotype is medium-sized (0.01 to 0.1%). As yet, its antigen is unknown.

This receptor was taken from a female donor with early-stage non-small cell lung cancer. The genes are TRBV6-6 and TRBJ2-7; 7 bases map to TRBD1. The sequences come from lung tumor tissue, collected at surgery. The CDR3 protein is CASSSAQGPYEQYV. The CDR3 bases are TGTGCCAGCAGTTCCGCACAGGGGCCCTACGAGCAGTACGTC.